The 3 T cell receptor beta chains reported below all come from one sample, sequenced in a study of blood T cell repertoires in COVID-19. Profiled with immunoSEQ multiplex PCR; TCRdb holds only in-frame clones, not every one. The sample has under 250,000 clones, approximately 88% seen once. Source material: peripheral blood. Source of these receptors: a woman aged 25 to 39 with COVID-19, enrolled during active disease.

This chain connects TRBV7-2 to TRBJ2-5, with a tentative D call TRBD2 (6 bases). Germline loops: CDR1 SGHTA, CDR2 FQGNSA. Trimming cost V 3 bases and J 9 bases, with 14 bases left between them. This CDR3 contains 13 residues. CDR3 sequence: CASSLEGIWAQYF. CDR3 nucleotides: TGTGCCAGCAGCTTGGAGGGTATCTGGGCCCAGTACTTC.

J is TRBJ1-4 and V is TRBV2, with D unresolved. Germline assignment: CDR1 SNHLY and CDR2 FYNNEI. This CDR3 contains 14 residues. The germline V and J ends were trimmed by 8 bases and 4 bases, with 14 bases remaining between them. CDR3 amino acids: CASVEGYGNEKLFF. The CDR3 nucleotides read TGTGCCAGCGTGGAGGGATACGGTAATGAAAAACTGTTTTTT.

This clone was seen a few times. The chain links TRBV5-4 to TRBJ1-2; 8 positions agree with TRBD1. Trimming took 3 bases from V and 5 from J; bases not matched to a gene: 6. The CDR3 sequence is 14 residues long. Germline CDR1 and CDR2: SGHNT and YYREEE (reference sequence). CDR3 loop: CASSSKQGDYGYTF. CDR3 coding DNA: TGTGCCAGCAGCTCAAAACAGGGGGATTATGGCTACACCTTC.